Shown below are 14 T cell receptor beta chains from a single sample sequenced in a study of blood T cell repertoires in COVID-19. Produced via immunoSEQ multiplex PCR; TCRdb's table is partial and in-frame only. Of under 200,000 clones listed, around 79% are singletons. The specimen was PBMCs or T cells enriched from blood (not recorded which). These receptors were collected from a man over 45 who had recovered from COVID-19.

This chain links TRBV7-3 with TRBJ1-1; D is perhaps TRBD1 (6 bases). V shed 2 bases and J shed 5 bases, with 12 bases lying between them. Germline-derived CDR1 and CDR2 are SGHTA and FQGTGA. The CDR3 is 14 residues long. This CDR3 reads CASSLEGGGTEAFF. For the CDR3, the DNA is TGTGCCAGCAGCTTAGAAGGGGGTGGGACTGAAGCTTTCTTT.

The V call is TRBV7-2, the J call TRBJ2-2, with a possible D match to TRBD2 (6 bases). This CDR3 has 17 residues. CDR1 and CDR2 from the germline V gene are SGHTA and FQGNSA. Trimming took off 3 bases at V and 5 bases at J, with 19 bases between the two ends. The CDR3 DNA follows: TGTGCCAGCAGCTTGTATTTGTCCAGCGGAGGGACCGGGGAGCTGTTTTTT. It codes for CASSLYLSSGGTGELFF.

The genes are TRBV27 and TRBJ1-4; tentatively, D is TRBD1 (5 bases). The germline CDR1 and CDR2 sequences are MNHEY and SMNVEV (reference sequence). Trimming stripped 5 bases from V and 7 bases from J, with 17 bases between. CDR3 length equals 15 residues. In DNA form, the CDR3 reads TGTGCCAGCAGTCCAAATCCAGGGATGGGTGAAAAACTGTTTTTT. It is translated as CASSPNPGMGEKLFF. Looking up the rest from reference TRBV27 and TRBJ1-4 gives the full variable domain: EAQVTQNPRYLITVTGKKLTVTCSQNMNHEYMSWYRQDPGLGLRQIYYSMNVEVTDKGDVPEGYKVSRKEKRNFPLILESPSPNQTSLYFCASSPNPGMGEKLFFGSGTQLSVL.

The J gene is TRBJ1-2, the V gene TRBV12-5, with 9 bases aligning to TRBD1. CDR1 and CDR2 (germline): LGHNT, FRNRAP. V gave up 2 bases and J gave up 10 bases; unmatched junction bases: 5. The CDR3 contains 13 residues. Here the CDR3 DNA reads TGTGCTAGTGGTTTGCACAGGGGGCAGGACTACACCTTC. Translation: CASGLHRGQDYTF.

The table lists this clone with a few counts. CDR3 nucleotide sequence: TGTGCCACCAGTGATTTACGGACTACAGATTACGAGCAGTACTTC. This gives the protein CATSDLRTTDYEQYF. The rearrangement links TRBV24-1 to TRBJ2-7; D is possibly TRBD2 (6 bases). Germline loops: CDR1 KGHDR, CDR2 SFDVKD. This CDR3 has 15 residues. Trimming took 1 base from V and 4 from J, leaving 13 bases between them.

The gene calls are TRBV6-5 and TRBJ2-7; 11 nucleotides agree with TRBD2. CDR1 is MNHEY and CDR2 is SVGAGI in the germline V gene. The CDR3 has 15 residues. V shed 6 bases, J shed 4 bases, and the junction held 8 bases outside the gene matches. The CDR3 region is CASRPGTSGDYEQYF. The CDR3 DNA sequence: TGTGCCAGCAGGCCCGGGACTAGCGGAGATTACGAGCAGTACTTC.

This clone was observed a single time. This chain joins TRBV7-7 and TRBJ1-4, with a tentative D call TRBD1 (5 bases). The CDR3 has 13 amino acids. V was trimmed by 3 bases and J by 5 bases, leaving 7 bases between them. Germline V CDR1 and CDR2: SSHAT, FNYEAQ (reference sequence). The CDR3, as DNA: TGTGCCAGCAGCTTGACAGTCAATGAAAAACTGTTTTTT. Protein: CASSLTVNEKLFF.

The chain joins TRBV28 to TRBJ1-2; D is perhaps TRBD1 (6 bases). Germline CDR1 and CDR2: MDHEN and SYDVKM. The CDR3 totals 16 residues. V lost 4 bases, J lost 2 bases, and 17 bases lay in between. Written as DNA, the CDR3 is TGTGCCAGCAGTTCCTTCTCGGTAGGGGGAAACTATGGCTACACCTTC. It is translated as CASSSFSVGGNYGYTF.

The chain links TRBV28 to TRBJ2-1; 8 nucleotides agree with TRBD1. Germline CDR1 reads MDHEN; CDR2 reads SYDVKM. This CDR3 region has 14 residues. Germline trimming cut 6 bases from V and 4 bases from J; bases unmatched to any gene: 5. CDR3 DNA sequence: TGTGCCAGCAGCACAGGGGGGACGTACAATGAGCAGTTCTTC. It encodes CASSTGGTYNEQFF.

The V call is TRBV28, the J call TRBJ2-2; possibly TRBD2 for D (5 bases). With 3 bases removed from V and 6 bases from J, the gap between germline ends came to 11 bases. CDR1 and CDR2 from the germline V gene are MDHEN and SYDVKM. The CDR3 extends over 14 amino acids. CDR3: CASSFDYGAGELFF. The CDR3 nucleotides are TGTGCCAGCAGTTTTGACTACGGAGCCGGGGAGCTGTTTTTT.

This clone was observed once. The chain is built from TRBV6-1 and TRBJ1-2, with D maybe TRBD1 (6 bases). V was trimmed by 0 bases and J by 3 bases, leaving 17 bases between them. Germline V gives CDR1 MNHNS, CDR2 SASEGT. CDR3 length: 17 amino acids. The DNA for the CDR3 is TGTGCCAGCAGTGAAGCCGTAACTTTGAGGGGGTACTATGGCTACACCTTC. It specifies CASSEAVTLRGYYGYTF.

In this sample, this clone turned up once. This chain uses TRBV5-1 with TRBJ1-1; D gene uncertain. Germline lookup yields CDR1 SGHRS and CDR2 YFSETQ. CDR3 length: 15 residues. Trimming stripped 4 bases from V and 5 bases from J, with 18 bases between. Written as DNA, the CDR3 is TGCGCCAGCAGCCCCCGGGTAGGAAGAGATACTGAAGCTTTCTTT. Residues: CASSPRVGRDTEAFF.

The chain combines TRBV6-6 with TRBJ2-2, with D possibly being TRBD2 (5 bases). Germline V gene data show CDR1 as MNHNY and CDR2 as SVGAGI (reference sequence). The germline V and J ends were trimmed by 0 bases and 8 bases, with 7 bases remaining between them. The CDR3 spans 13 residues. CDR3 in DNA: TGTGCCAGCAGTTACTCCGAGCGGGGGGAGCTGTTTTTT. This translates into CASSYSERGELFF.

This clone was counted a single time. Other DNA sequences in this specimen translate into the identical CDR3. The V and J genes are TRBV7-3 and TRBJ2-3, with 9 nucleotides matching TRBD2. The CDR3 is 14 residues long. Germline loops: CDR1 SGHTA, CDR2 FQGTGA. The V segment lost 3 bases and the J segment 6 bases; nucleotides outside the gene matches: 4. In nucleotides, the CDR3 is TGTGCCAGCAGCTTGGGACTAGCAGGTGATACGCAGTATTTT. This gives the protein CASSLGLAGDTQYF.